This TCR beta chain was identified during a study of CD8+ T cells in alopecia areata. The wider study: Each of the treated patients was given oral tofacitinib, 5 to 10 mg twice daily, for moderate-to-severe alopecia areata.

Turning to this clone: The antigen remains unidentified.

Extracted RNA was reverse transcribed, and the resulting cDNA served as sequencing template. TCRdb's copy holds only in-frame clones and misses some; the assay was immunoSEQ multiplex PCR. Of 180,000 or so clones in the sample, almost 65% are singletons; the top ten hold around 1.8%. It was from alopecia areata patients that lesional scalp punch biopsies and peripheral blood were collected. The CDR3 contains 15 residues. V gave up 0 bases and J gave up 2 bases; unmatched junction bases: 1. CDR1 is SGHAT, CDR2 FQNNGV, per germline. General study results and limits: Researchers reported that TCR sharing among patients proved less clear than in mice, possibly HLA-linked.

V and J are TRBV11-2 and TRBJ2-3; TRBD2 matches 8 bases. Here the sequenced sample was CD4+ T cells sorted from blood, taken at week 0. The sequence derives from a human donor with alopecia areata. This chain's CDR3 is CASSLDGGATDTQYF. CDR3 sequence (DNA): TGTGCCAGCAGCTTAGACGGGGGGGCCACAGATACGCAGTATTTT. The full variable domain, with the rest looked up from reference TRBV11-2 and TRBJ2-3, is EAGVAQSPRYKIIEKRQSVAFWCNPISGHATLYWYQQILGQGPKLLIQFQNNGVVDDSQLPKDRFSAERLKGVDSTLKIQPAKLEDSAVYLCASSLDGGATDTQYFGPGTRLTVL.